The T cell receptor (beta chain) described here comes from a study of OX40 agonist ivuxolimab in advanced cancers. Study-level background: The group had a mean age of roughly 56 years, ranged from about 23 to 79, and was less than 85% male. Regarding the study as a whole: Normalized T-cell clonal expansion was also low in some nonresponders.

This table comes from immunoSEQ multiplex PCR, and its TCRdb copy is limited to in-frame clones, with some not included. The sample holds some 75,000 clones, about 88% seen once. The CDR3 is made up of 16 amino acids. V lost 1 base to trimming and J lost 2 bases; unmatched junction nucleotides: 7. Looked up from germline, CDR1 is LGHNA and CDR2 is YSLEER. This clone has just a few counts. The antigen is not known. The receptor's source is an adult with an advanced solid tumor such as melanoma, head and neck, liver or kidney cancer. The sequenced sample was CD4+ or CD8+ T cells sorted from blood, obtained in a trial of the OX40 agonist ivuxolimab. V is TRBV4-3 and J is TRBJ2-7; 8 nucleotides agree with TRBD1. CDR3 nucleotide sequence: TGCGCCAGCAGCCAAGGCCGGGACAGGCCAACCTACGAGCAGTACTTC. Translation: CASSQGRDRPTYEQYF.